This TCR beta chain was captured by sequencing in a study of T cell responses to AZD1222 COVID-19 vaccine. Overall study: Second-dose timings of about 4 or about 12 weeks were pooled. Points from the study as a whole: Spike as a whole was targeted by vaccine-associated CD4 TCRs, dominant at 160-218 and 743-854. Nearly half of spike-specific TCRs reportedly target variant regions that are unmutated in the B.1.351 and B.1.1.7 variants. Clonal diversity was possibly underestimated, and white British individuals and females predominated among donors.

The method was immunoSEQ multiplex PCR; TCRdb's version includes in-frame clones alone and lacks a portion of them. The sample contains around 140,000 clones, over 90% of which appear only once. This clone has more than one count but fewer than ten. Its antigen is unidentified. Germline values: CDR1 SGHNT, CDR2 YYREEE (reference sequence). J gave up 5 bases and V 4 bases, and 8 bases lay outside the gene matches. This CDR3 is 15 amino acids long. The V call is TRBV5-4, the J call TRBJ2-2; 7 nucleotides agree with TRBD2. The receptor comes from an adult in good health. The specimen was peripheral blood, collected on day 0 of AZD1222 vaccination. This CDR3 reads CASSPQRGETGELFF. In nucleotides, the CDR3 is TGTGCCAGCAGCCCCCAGCGGGGCGAGACCGGGGAGCTGTTTTTT.